What follows are 7 T cell receptor beta chains derived from one specimen sequenced in a study of blood T cells in healthy people across ages. A sample-barcoded 5' primer and a J-beta primer mix were used in a second PCR of about 7 to 12 cycles. TCRdb re-analysed the 5' RACE reads in MiXCR, keeping a single row per CDR3 protein. The repertoire holds approximately 800,000 distinct CDR3 sequences, with about 26% as singletons. Separately, the same data were catalogued under a study of T cells of mothers and their children.

The source material was blood. All receptors derive from a boy aged 5-17 years in good health.

This clonotype appeared a few times. The chain links TRBV30 to TRBJ2-5; a weak D match, TRBD2 (6 bases). Germline V gene lookup returns CDR1 GTSNPN and CDR2 SVGIG (reference sequence). CDR3 length equals 14 residues. V was pared by 2 bases and J by 5 bases, with 15 bases between. The CDR3 loop is CAWSPEEGTETQYF. The CDR3 nucleotides read TGTGCCTGGAGTCCTGAGGAGGGGACGGAGACCCAGTACTTC.

The chain joins TRBV18 to TRBJ1-2, with 9 bases matching TRBD1. The germline gives CDR1 KGHSH, CDR2 LQKENI. With 8 bases clipped from V and 0 bases from J, the junction kept 4 bases outside the gene matches. The CDR3 is made up of 14 amino acids. The chain's CDR3 is CASRRDRANYGYTF. The DNA for the CDR3 is TGTGCCAGCCGCCGGGACAGGGCTAACTATGGCTACACCTTC.

This clonotype was detected a few times. This rearrangement joins TRBV29-1 to TRBJ1-2; the D gene is possibly TRBD1 (5 bases). The V end was cut by 0 bases, the J end by 8 bases, with 13 bases between. Germline V CDR1 and CDR2: SQVTM, ANQGSEA. The CDR3 has 13 amino acids. The CDR3 here is CSVEEGDPWGYTF. CDR3 bases: TGCAGCGTTGAAGAAGGGGACCCATGGGGCTACACCTTC.

The V gene is TRBV5-1, the J gene TRBJ2-5; no clear D gene. CDR3 length: 16 residues. Germline values: CDR1 SGHRS, CDR2 YFSETQ. V was clipped by 1 base and J by 0 bases, with 13 bases between them. Written as DNA, the CDR3 is TGCGCCAGCAGCTTGTGGCGGACGGAAGACCAAGAGACCCAGTACTTC. It codes for CASSLWRTEDQETQYF.

V and J are TRBV20-1 and TRBJ2-1; 7 bases fit TRBD1. Per germline, CDR1 DFQATT and CDR2 SNEGSKA (reference sequence). The CDR3 is made up of 13 amino acids. The V segment lost 6 bases and the J segment 3 bases; nucleotides outside the gene matches: 5. CDR3 in DNA: TGCAGTGCAACGGGACAGCGCTACAATGAGCAGTTCTTC. Amino acids: CSATGQRYNEQFF.

The table lists this clonotype with a few counts. This rearrangement joins TRBV6-6 to TRBJ2-5, with 11 bases identical to TRBD2. CDR1 and CDR2 (germline): MNHNY, SVGAGI (reference sequence). V lost 3 bases to trimming and J lost 4 bases; unmatched junction nucleotides: 4. This CDR3 is built from 15 residues. CDR3 sequence (DNA): TGTGCCAGCAGTTATGGGACTAGCGGAGCAGAGACCCAGTACTTC. Its translation is CASSYGTSGAETQYF.

The CDR3 region is CASSFWGAETQYF. The CDR3 region has the DNA TGTGCCAGCAGTTTTTGGGGAGCAGAGACCCAGTACTTC. This chain connects TRBV12-3 or TRBV12-4 to TRBJ2-5; tentatively, D is TRBD2 (5 bases). The CDR3 is 13 amino acids. V lost 3 bases to trimming and J lost 4 bases, with 9 bases between them.